The subject of this entry is one T cell receptor (beta chain). Its antigen is undetermined. The germline gene is not matched at one end of the junction; a read error may be the cause. This CDR3 is built from 16 residues. Germline V gene data show CDR1 as SSHAT and CDR2 as FNYEAQ (reference sequence). The data were obtained in a study of T-cell memory formation after mild COVID-19. Study-level results: Prior to infection, memory already included some responding clones, suggesting cross-reactive memory joined. Those CD4+ clones that contracted were mainly in CM and EM (CD8+ ones in EMRA).

A 5'RACE reaction primed in the constant segment made cDNA libraries of TCR alpha and TCR beta, and these carried sample barcodes and UMIs. TCRdb re-analysed the 5' RACE reads in MiXCR, keeping a single row per CDR3 protein. This table holds hundreds of thousands of distinct CDR3 sequences, less than 25% found once. The origin of this receptor is an adult woman who had mild COVID-19 (a few samples of this study predate the infection). Cell type and time point are not known. This chain connects TRBV7-7 to TRBJ2-2; 12 bases align to TRBD2. Input material: PBMCs or a T cell subset sorted from them (not recorded which). The CDR3 coding sequence is TGTGCTAGCAGCCGACTAGCGGGAGTCGGGACCGGGGAGCTGTTTTTT. Amino acids: CASSRLAGVGTGELFF.